This T cell receptor beta chain is from a study of beta chain features in type 1 diabetes. The V and J ends lost 0 bases and 1 base, in that order; junction bases with no gene match: 10. The CDR3 covers 18 residues. Expressed TCRB transcripts got sequenced, as all isolated RNA was reverse transcribed. There were approximately 3.5 million reads on average in the naive, central memory and regulatory T cell samples. Data came from immunoSEQ multiplex PCR; TCRdb stores just in-frame clones and leaves some out. The repertoire has 350,000 to 450,000 clones, over 13% of them found once; the top ten carry approximately 0.019%. This clone showed up just a few times.

The sequence was obtained from a woman aged 18-29 years in good health. The sequencing sample was made of naive CD4+ T cells from blood. This rearrangement joins TRBV6-7 to TRBJ2-7; 9 positions agree with TRBD1. TRBV6-7 is given ORF status, its function remaining uncertain. The CDR3 loop is CASSYSTAGTGISYEQYF. The CDR3 nucleotides are TGTGCCAGCAGTTACTCGACGGCCGGGACAGGGATATCCTACGAGCAGTACTTC.